Described below is a single T cell receptor beta chain sequence and its context. V was shortened by 0 bases and J by 4 bases, with 12 bases between the two germline ends. This CDR3 has 15 amino acids. Germline CDR1 reads LGHNA; CDR2 reads YNFKEQ. The record originates from a study of blood T cell repertoires in COVID-19. Study-level information: From T cells, B-cell-depleted T cells, or PBMCs came the material, which was cDNA or gDNA.

Measured with immunoSEQ multiplex PCR; TCRdb has only the in-frame clones, and not every one. This repertoire shows 250,000 to 400,000 clones, around 87% found once; its top ten account for approximately 5%. The cohort comprised adults aged about 18 to 100 years residing in about two dozen US areas. The study assigned cohorts using participant-reported clinical history. The TCR originated in a woman aged 25 to 45 who had recovered from COVID-19. The material sequenced was PBMCs or T cells enriched from blood (not recorded which). V is TRBV4-2 and J is TRBJ1-2; TRBD1 might be the D (5 bases). The CDR3 sequence is CASSQEEAGAYGYTF. The DNA of the CDR3 is TGTGCCAGCAGCCAAGAGGAAGCTGGGGCCTATGGCTACACCTTC.